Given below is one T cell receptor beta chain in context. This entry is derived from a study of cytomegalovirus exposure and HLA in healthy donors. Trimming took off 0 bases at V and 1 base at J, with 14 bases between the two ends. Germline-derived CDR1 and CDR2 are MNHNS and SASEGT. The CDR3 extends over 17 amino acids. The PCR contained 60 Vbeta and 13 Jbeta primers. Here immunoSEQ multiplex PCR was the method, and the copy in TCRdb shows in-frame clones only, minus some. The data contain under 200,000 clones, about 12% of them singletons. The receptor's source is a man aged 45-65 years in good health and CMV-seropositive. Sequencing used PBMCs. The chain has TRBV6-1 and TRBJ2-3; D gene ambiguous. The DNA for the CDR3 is TGTGCCAGCAGTGAAGCTCTATCCGGGTTCGGCACAGATACGCAGTATTTT. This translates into CASSEALSGFGTDTQYF.